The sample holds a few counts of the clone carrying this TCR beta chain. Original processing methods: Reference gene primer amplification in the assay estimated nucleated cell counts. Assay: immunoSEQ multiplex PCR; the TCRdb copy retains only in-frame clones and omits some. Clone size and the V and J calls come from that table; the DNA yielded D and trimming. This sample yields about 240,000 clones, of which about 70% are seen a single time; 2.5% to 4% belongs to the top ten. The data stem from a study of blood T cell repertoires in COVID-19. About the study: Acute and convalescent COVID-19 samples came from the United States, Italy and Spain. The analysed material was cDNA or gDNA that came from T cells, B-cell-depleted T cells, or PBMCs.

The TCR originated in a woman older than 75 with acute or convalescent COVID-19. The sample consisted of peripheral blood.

The CDR3 DNA sequence: TGTGCCAGCAGCCGCACGGGGAGAGGGACTGAAGCTTTCTTT. Translation gives CASSRTGRGTEAFF. V gene TRBV7-3 combines with J gene TRBJ1-1; the D is unclear. The ends were cut back, 5 bases at V and 5 bases at J, with 15 bases in the middle. This CDR3 has 14 amino acids. Germline loops: CDR1 SGHTA, CDR2 FQGTGA. Filled out from reference TRBV7-3 and TRBJ1-1, the complete variable domain reads GAGVSQTPSNKVTEKGKYVELRCDPISGHTALYWYRQSLGQGPEFLIYFQGTGAADDSGLPNDRFFAVRPEGSVSTLKIQRTERGDSAVYLCASSRTGRGTEAFFGQGTRLTVV.